The 5 T cell receptor beta chains below were found in one sample sequenced in a study of post-analysis software for immune sequencing data. Study results and limitations: Five or six TRBV segments, TRBV5-6, TRBV5-1 and TRBV20-1 among them, were found more frequent in patients than controls.

Their specific antigens are unknown. The TCR beta cDNA libraries contained unique molecular identifiers. TCRdb reprocessed the PCR reads with MiXCR, giving one entry per CDR3 protein. The table has some 690,000 distinct CDR3 sequences, over 45% seen once. What was sequenced was blood. The receptors were gathered from a girl aged 2-10 years with multiple sclerosis.

This clonotype was counted between two and nine times. The chain couples TRBV4-2 to TRBJ2-1; D possibly corresponds to TRBD2 (6 bases). Germline-derived CDR1 and CDR2 are LGHNA and YNFKEQ. The V end lost 0 bases, the J end lost 3 bases, and 12 bases lay between the germline ends. The CDR3 has 16 amino acids. The CDR3 nucleotides read TGTGCCAGCAGCCAAGATGAGTCGGGAGACTACAATGAGCAGTTCTTC. Its translation: CASSQDESGDYNEQFF.

The V and J genes are TRBV6-2 or TRBV6-3 and TRBJ1-6, with D perhaps matching TRBD1 (5 bases). Germline CDR1 and CDR2: MNHEY and SVGEGT. There are 14 residues in the CDR3. V was cut by 2 bases and J by 6 bases, with 8 bases left in between. In nucleotides, the CDR3 is TGTGCCAGCAGTTACGGGGGAGGTAATTCACCCCTCCACTTT. Residues: CASSYGGGNSPLHF.

This rearrangement joins TRBV6-2 or TRBV6-3 to TRBJ2-6; D uncertain. The ends were cut back, 3 bases at V and 0 bases at J, with 12 bases in the middle. This CDR3 is built from 17 residues. From germline, CDR1 is MNHEY and CDR2 SVGEGT. CDR3 DNA sequence: TGTGCCAGCAGTTATAGGACGGTCCTCTCTGGGGCCAACGTCCTGACTTTC. It translates to CASSYRTVLSGANVLTF.

The sample holds a few counts of this clonotype. The chain links TRBV12-3 or TRBV12-4 to TRBJ1-2, with D perhaps matching TRBD1 (5 bases). The V and J ends lost 6 bases and 4 bases respectively, with 12 bases between them. CDR3 length: 13 amino acids. The CDR3 coding sequence is TGTGCCAGCAGGGCAGGGAATAGCTATGGCTACACCTTC. Protein product: CASRAGNSYGYTF.

There are a few counts of this clonotype. The chain links TRBV7-9 to TRBJ2-7, with 7 bases aligning to TRBD1. CDR3 size: 14 residues. Per germline, CDR1 SEHNR and CDR2 FQNEAQ (reference sequence). J was trimmed by 0 bases and V by 4 bases; bases with no gene match: 3. The CDR3 DNA follows: TGTGCCAGCAGCTCGGACAGGCCCTCCTACGAGCAGTACTTC. Protein product: CASSSDRPSYEQYF. Looking up the rest from reference TRBV7-9 and TRBJ2-7 gives the full variable domain: DTGVSQNPRHKITKRGQNVTFRCDPISEHNRLYWYRQTLGQGPEFLTYFQNEAQLEKSRLLSDRFSAERPKGSFSTLEIQRTEQGDSAMYLCASSSDRPSYEQYFGPGTRLTVT.